The entry below describes one T cell receptor (beta chain). The target antigen is unknown. CDR1 MDHEN and CDR2 SYDVKM come from the germline V gene. CDR3 length: 17 amino acids. V shed 4 bases, J shed 4 bases, and the junction held 12 bases outside the gene matches. This sample is drawn from a study of blood T cells in healthy people across ages. The second PCR ran roughly 6 to 11 cycles with a sample-barcoded 5' primer and J-beta primers. MiXCR, applied by TCRdb to the 5' RACE reads, yields one record per CDR3 protein. Altogether some 800,000 distinct CDR3 sequences are present, roughly 44% being singletons, with the ten largest covering nearly 20%. Study-level results: Diversity was higher, and naive CD4+ cells more numerous, in long-lived donors than in aged donors.

The sequencing sample was made of blood. This TCR came from a man aged 60 to 69 in good health. This sequence joins TRBV28 and TRBJ2-1, with 8 bases fitting TRBD2. CDR3 loop: CASSSRLGGGPYNEQFF. CDR3 nucleotides: TGTGCCAGCAGTTCACGCCTCGGCGGGGGGCCGTACAATGAGCAGTTCTTC.